Listed below are T cell receptor beta chains from one sample, sequenced in a study of T cell responses to AZD1222 COVID-19 vaccine. TCRdb keeps only in-frame clones here, not all; method: immunoSEQ multiplex PCR. The table records 150,000 to 180,000 clones, about 86% of them present only once. Source: peripheral blood, taken on day 0 of MenACWY control vaccination. The source of these receptors is an adult in good health. Both conserved end residues are trimmed from each CDR3. The size of a clone is reported for some rows only, either as once, few or many, or as a class for expanded clones.

j_call v_call clone_size cdr3_aa
TRBJ2-2 TRBV18 . ASSPSRAGELF
TRBJ2-7 TRBV7-2 . ASSFRQGAFFYEQY
TRBJ2-2 TRBV19 few ASSPGLANTGELF
TRBJ1-2 TRBV24-1 . ATSDPGTGPYGYT
TRBJ1-1 TRBV18 . ASSPSRGGGLGNTEAF
TRBJ1-3 TRBV30 once AWSVLRLTSGNTIY
TRBJ2-5 TRBV4-1 . ASSQAPGGGGETQY
TRBJ1-2 TRBV3-1/TRBV3-2 . ASRRDTANYGYT
TRBJ1-1 TRBV13 . ASSFTGGNTEAF
TRBJ1-5 TRBV4-1 . ASSQFGTGGAGGQPQH
TRBJ1-4 TRBV6-6 . ASSSPNEKLF
TRBJ2-1 TRBV27 . ASSLGLVSYNEQF
TRBJ2-7 TRBV29-1 . SVPGQGDEQY
TRBJ2-7 TRBV14 once ASTSGRPGYEQY
TRBJ1-1 TRBV27 . ASTLGTEAF
TRBJ1-1 TRBV6-2/TRBV6-3 . ASSYNPGGAGTEAF
TRBJ1-2 TRBV19 . ASRIGTGAGYT
TRBJ2-1 TRBV28 . ASIQGARTYNEQF